Listed here is a single TCR beta chain. The antigen remains undetermined. The data belong to a study of T cells in localized non-small cell lung cancer. Whole-study results and caveats: Heterogeneity remains possible because sequencing was limited to only one tumor region. Longer survival (overall) was linked to higher T cell density in blood. Tumor trailed uninvolved adjacent lung in T cell clonality, which peaked there. Adjacent lung tissue had a median around 50 of the top 100 clones found in the tumor.

V was trimmed by 6 bases and J by 5 bases, leaving 13 bases between them. The CDR3 contains 14 residues. Germline values: CDR1 MNHEY, CDR2 SVGAGI. Libraries were prepared by immunoSEQ multiplex PCR; TCRdb keeps only in-frame clonotypes and omits some of them. The sample holds tens of thousands of clones, over 75% seen once. The chain carries TRBV6-5 and TRBJ2-2; D possibly corresponds to TRBD2 (5 bases). Sequenced material: peripheral blood, taken before any cancer treatment. This clonotype originated in a woman between 35 and 75 years old with stage I lung adenocarcinoma. CDR3 sequence (DNA): TGTGCCAGCAGACTGGGTCGAGGGACCGGGGAGCTGTTTTTT. Protein product: CASRLGRGTGELFF.